One and the same sample provided the 5 T cell receptor beta chains below, sequenced in a study of CD8+CD57+ T cells in acquired aplastic anemia (dated by TCRdb to the late 2010s). The reads were generated on an Illumina HiSeq 2000. Genomic DNA served as template for TCR beta VDJ combination and CDR3 sequence profiling. The public reads were reprocessed in TCRdb via fastp at Q25 and MiXCR, keeping in-frame beta chains. CDR3 protein duplicates are merged, each entry listing the most common genes and DNA. Counted in this sample were around 170,000 distinct CDR3 sequences; just under 65% of them appeared once. Of the sample, under 50% falls within the top ten clones. The specimen sequenced was sorted CD4+, CD8+, or CD8+CD57+ T cells (not recorded which) from PBMCs. The receptors here all came from a human donor in good health.

CDR3 in amino acids: CATSDPGQNEQFF. As DNA, the CDR3 is TGTGCCACCAGTGACCCGGGACAGAATGAGCAGTTCTTC. The rearrangement links TRBV24-1 to TRBJ2-1, with TRBD1 identical over 7 bases. The germline CDR1 and CDR2 sequences are KGHDR and SFDVKD. V was pared by 4 bases and J by 7 bases, with 3 bases of the junction left unmatched. The CDR3 length is 13 residues.

The chain combines TRBV19 with TRBJ2-1, with TRBD1 matching 9 bases. In germline, CDR1 is LNHDA, CDR2 SQIVND (reference sequence). The V segment lost 3 bases and the J segment 5 bases; nucleotides outside the gene matches: 11. This CDR3 region has 17 residues. The CDR3 nucleotides read TGTGCCAGTAGTATTACTGTGGCCGGGACAGGGAACAATGAGCAGTTCTTC. It encodes CASSITVAGTGNNEQFF.

This clonotype was observed many times. V usage is TRBV24-1 and J usage is TRBJ2-5, with D uncertain. CDR1 KGHDR and CDR2 SFDVKD come from the germline V gene. Trimming stripped 5 bases from V and 5 bases from J, with 11 bases between. The CDR3 runs 13 residues. CDR3: CATSGRVRETQYF. DNA for the CDR3: TGTGCCACCAGTGGCCGGGTCAGGGAGACCCAGTACTTC.

For this clonotype: This CDR3 fails to terminate in the conserved phenylalanine or tryptophan, so it likely reflects a read error. The chain couples TRBV5-1 to TRBJ1-2; the D gene is possibly TRBD1 (6 bases). The CDR3 length is 14 residues. V was clipped by 4 bases and J by 5 bases, with 15 bases between them. CDR1 SGHRS and CDR2 YFSETQ come from the germline V gene. CDR3 sequence reads: CASSNRELGYGYTI. The CDR3 DNA sequence: TGCGCCAGCAGCAACAGGGAGTTGGGGTATGGCTACACCATC.

The V call is TRBV19, the J call TRBJ2-3; D might be TRBD2 (5 bases). The CDR3 runs to 13 residues. The V end lost 5 bases, the J end lost 6 bases, and 12 bases lay between the germline ends. In germline, CDR1 is LNHDA, CDR2 SQIVND (reference sequence). CDR3 amino acids: CASSRTRRDTQYF. The CDR3 DNA reads TGTGCCAGTAGTCGCACTAGGAGGGATACGCAGTATTTT. Full variable domain (missing parts from reference TRBV19 and TRBJ2-3): DGGITQSPKYLFRKEGQNVTLSCEQNLNHDAMYWYRQDPGQGLRLIYYSQIVNDFQKGDIAEGYSVSREKKESFPLTVTSAQKNPTAFYLCASSRTRRDTQYFGPGTRLTVL.